This TCR beta chain derives from a study of cytomegalovirus exposure and HLA in healthy donors (dated by TCRdb to 2017 to 2019). Broadly, across the study: According to an earlier analysis of 587 of the donors, some 180 million T cells yielded 95 million to 140 million unique TCR beta sequences and about 300 Gb of sequence data. HLA typing covered class I and class II loci at four-digit resolution. The study profiled the T cell repertoires of more than 500 subjects by immunosequencing and related them to cytomegalovirus serostatus. In a later genetic analysis, genome-wide SNP genotypes for 398 of the 666 donors were used, and that subset was treated as a discovery cohort. Because of strong linkage in the cohort, 4 to 6 DR-DQ haplotypes were treated as single units for association and clustering. In a later analysis, previously published TCR beta repertoires from about 640 donors were re-analyzed and high-resolution HLA genotyping was added so that TCR occurrence patterns could be studied. The aim of the study was to test whether cataloging public T cell receptors could identify signatures of past pathogen exposure. The number of donors typed differed by locus, with roughly 629-640 for A, B, C, DRB1 and DQB1, 522 for DQA1, 606 for DPA1, and 472 for DPB1. Across about 370 genotyped donors of the cohort, an average of about 240,000 unique TCR beta nucleotide sequences per donor were sequenced, and roughly 17% of those sequences were non-productive. Along with the approximately 700-subject first cohort, a separate validation cohort of about 110 different subjects was used. The study combined high-throughput TCR immunosequencing, statistical association of individual TCRs with disease status, and machine learning to predict cytomegalovirus infection status. All discovery cohort repertoires had been generated on a single sequencing platform. The genetic ancestry cluster associated with self-reported Caucasian donors included over 80% of the 350 to 500 genotyped donors. Rather than drawing on any new phenotypic data, the later analysis identified candidate immune exposures from TCR beta sequences and the way those sequences occurred across donors. About 300 gigabases of sequencing data and approximately 84 million unique TCR sequences were included in an early release covering roughly 600 HLA-typed donors. Donor age, sex, ethnicity and CMV serostatus were compiled alongside the repertoire data. An earlier analysis of around 640 of the donors used high-throughput TCR beta sequencing to judge whether each TCR beta V gene segment behaved as functional or pseudogenic.

The CDR3, from cysteine to phenylalanine, totals 15 residues. This entry keeps only the CDR3 DNA: 45 bases, framed from base 1. Trimming removed 2 bases from V and 9 bases from J; the gene matches leave 8 bases unexplained. The germline V gene (reference sequence) sets CDR1 to MNHNY and CDR2 to SVGAGI. As regards this clone: What this receptor recognizes is not known. No much larger clonotype is one base removed from it; base qualities were not supplied.

The cohort consisted of 600 or so healthy bone marrow donors. At the time of sampling, all cohort members were nominally healthy, though unrecorded immune exposures were likely present. The donor tested CMV seropositive and was one of the 289 seropositive cohort members. A peripheral blood sample was provided by each donor, and peripheral blood mononuclear cells were used for TCR beta sequencing. The Qiagen DNeasy Blood Extraction Kit was used to extract genomic DNA from the blood cell samples. Beyond this particular receptor, the publication reports: According to a later genetic analysis, donors in an Asian-associated ancestry cluster had fewer N-insertions in productive TCRs than the approximately 670-donor mean. Only TCR beta chains were sequenced in this cohort, and the absence of alpha or paired-chain data limited detectable features. Presence/absence analyses assumed roughly uniform sequencing depth across donors, an assumption that may not hold. An association between a missense DCLRE1C variant and V-gene and J-gene trimming of TCR beta chains was found in a later genetic analysis and replicated in an independent cohort. In a later analysis, HLA-associated TCR beta chains showed more clonal expansion and lower generation probabilities than non-associated chains that were equally common. An earlier analysis of some 560 of the donors showed that most TCR beta V segments appeared in productive rearrangements either about 90% or about 30% of the time, which broadly matched IMGT annotations. According to the authors, the approach could potentially be generalized to other disease states and immunological phenotypes. In a later analysis, most CMV-associated TCR beta chains were found to appear HLA-restricted, with HLA associations seemingly driven largely by CMV exposure. In a later analysis, the rate of TCR association differed among HLA loci, with DRB1 alleles having the most associated TCRs and HLA-C alleles having the fewest. Most TCR sequences were observed very rarely across donors, whereas some public TCRs were present in many individuals. In vitro tests confirmed that three of the cytomegalovirus-associated TCR beta chains recognize cytomegalovirus antigens. The classifier was reported to diagnose cytomegalovirus status with high specificity and sensitivity in both the original cohort and the validation cohort. In a later analysis, several top co-occurrence clusters were reported to appear linked to parvovirus B19, influenza, CMV and Epstein-Barr virus. A total of 150 to 200 TCR beta chains were listed by the study as associated with cytomegalovirus. Linkage disequilibrium might explain the correlated functional status among segregating V segments, but an unknown experimental factor could not be excluded. When HLA alleles, especially DR and DQ, strongly co-occurred, attributing TCR associations to individual alleles was difficult. A later analysis associated about 16,000 TCR beta sequences with specific HLA alleles at a false discovery rate of 0.05. HLA typing was unavailable for some donors at each locus, so association tests used only the typed subset. A further reported finding was that TCR beta sequences accurately predicted the HLA-A and HLA-B alleles for most subjects in the first cohort. A cluster of highly shared sequence variants was judged likely to be a technical artifact of the sequencing pipeline. The only immune exposure information available for the cohort was CMV serostatus. Because the 87-base-pair reads could not distinguish some IMGT-functional V segments, including TRBV6-2 and TRBV6-3, those segments were excluded. Because counts were too low, 15 to 20 rarely observed V segments, including chromosome 9 orphons, were excluded from the earlier analysis of 500 to 700 of the donors.

The library relied on the immunoSEQ multiplex PCR assay. For the multiplex PCR, a mixture combining 60 forward primers for TCR Vbeta segments and 13 reverse primers for TCR Jbeta segments was used. A multiplex PCR assay on genomic DNA amplified the CDR3 region of rearranged TCR beta genes. On the Illumina HiSeq System, the amplified TCR beta libraries were sequenced as 87-base-pair reads. Under the source paper's analysis protocol: In a later analysis, 77 million or so unique TCR beta chains were counted across the 500 to 700 repertoires, and around 10 million of these chains were shared by at least two donors. A nearest-neighbor algorithm error-corrected the raw reads and collapsed the reads into unique sequences, merging closely related sequences to remove PCR and sequencing errors. V, D and J gene segments were assigned by aligning CDR3 sequences to IMGT reference sequences. For a sequence to be retained, at least a six-nucleotide match to both a V gene segment and a J gene segment was required. A rearrangement counted as productive if the CDR3 had no stop codons and remained in frame with V and J, and every other rearrangement counted as non-productive. Following IMGT convention, CDR3 was defined as the stretch from the second conserved V-encoded cysteine to the conserved J-encoded phenylalanine. The earlier analysis of about 610 of the donors excluded sequences that lacked an unambiguous match to a single V gene segment. In an earlier analysis of 450 to 750 of the donors, a V segment was called functional when productive rearrangements were above 56.7%, and segregating when the standard deviation between donors exceeded 5%. A statistical classification framework was built for diagnosing cytomegalovirus status from the catalog of TCR beta chain sequences. In a later analysis, V and J genes were assigned by comparing TCR nucleotide sequences against IMGT/GENE-DB human TR gene sequences. In a later analysis, CDR3 sequences and most-parsimonious VDJ recombination scenarios were assigned using the TCRdist pipeline. In a later analysis, each TCR beta chain was defined by its CDR3 amino acid sequence together with its V-gene family, and reads lacking a unique V-gene family were excluded. In a later analysis, some 600 highly shared, low-generation-probability nucleotide sequences were removed to address suspected cross-contamination and a sequencing artifact. For each public chain, a later analysis derived a clonal expansion index from normalized ranks of inferred template counts within each repertoire. In a later analysis, generation probabilities were computed with a VDJ recombination model fitted to out-of-frame rearrangements, and the resulting probabilities were checked against IGoR. In a later analysis, TCR-TCR, TCR-HLA and TCR-CMV co-occurrence was scored with hypergeometric tests, and a repertoire-size bias correction was applied to TCR pairs. To estimate false discovery rates, a later analysis permuted the HLA or CMV assignments 20 times. In a later analysis, co-occurring TCRs were grouped using DBSCAN, with TCRdist sequence similarity added in when clustering inside HLA-allele-positive subsets. Co-occurrence clustering excluded repertoires with fewer than 30,000 or more than 120,000 public chains, plus five with anomalous nucleotide sharing. Drawn from immuneACCESS, this table holds only the in-frame rearrangements with V and J called that TCRdb kept. Clones are partly lost; checked studies trace under half to an unresolved V gene and leave the rest unexplained. For V, J and clone size, that table is used; D and trimming come from the DNA. The sample table records some 130,000 clones; roughly two thirds of these occur just once. The top ten constitute about 1.6% of the sample.

The source of this sequence is a man aged 30-40 years in good health and CMV-seropositive. The specimen sequenced was PBMCs. This chain joins TRBV6-6 to TRBJ2-1; 9 bases in the middle match TRBD1. The DNA sequence follows: TGTGCCAGCAGTTACGGGGGACAGGGAGGACGTGAGCAGTTCTTC. The encoded protein is CASSYGGQGGREQFF.